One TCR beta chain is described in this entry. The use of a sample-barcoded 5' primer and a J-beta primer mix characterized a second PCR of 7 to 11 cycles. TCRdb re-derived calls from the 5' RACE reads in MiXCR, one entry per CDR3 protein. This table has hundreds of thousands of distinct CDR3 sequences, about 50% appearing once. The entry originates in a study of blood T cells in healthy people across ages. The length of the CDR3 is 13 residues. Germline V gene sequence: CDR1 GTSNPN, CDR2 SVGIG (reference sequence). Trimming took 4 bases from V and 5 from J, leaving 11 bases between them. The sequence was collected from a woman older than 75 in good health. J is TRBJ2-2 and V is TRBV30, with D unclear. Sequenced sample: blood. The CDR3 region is CAWIPGTTGELFF. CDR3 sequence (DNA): TGTGCCTGGATCCCCGGCACAACCGGGGAGCTGTTTTTT.